The 20 T cell receptor beta chains listed next were all sequenced from one sample in a study of T cells after yellow fever vaccination. MiXCR, run by TCRdb on the 5' RACE reads, gives a single entry per CDR3 protein. In the table there are about 240,000 distinct CDR3 sequences, about 7.1% of which are singletons. The sample was CD4+ T cells sorted from PBMCs, taken 15 days after the yellow fever booster vaccination. The receptors were sampled from a man in his thirties or forties who received the YFV17D yellow fever vaccine.

This clonotype was picked up a small number of times. The CDR3 is CASSAYQGSGANVLTF. Written as DNA, the CDR3 is TGTGCCAGCAGTGCCTACCAGGGATCCGGGGCCAACGTCCTGACTTTC. The chain is built from TRBV25-1 and TRBJ2-6; weak D call: TRBD1 (5 bases). The CDR3 sequence is 16 residues long. Trimming stripped 4 bases from V and 4 bases from J, with 14 bases between. Germline-derived CDR1 and CDR2 are MGHDK and SYGVNS.

This clonotype occurred many times. Here the CDR3 DNA reads TGTGCCAGCAGCCACGGTAACACCGGGGAGCTGTTTTTT. Translation: CASSHGNTGELFF. This chain uses TRBV3-1 with TRBJ2-2, with D uncertain. This CDR3 has 13 amino acids. Per the germline V gene, CDR1 is LGHDT and CDR2 is YNNKEL (reference sequence). Trimming removed 3 bases at V and 2 bases at J, with 4 bases between.

The rearrangement joins TRBV7-2 to TRBJ2-1; no reliable D call. V was cut by 4 bases and J by 9 bases, with 16 bases left in between. CDR1 and CDR2 from the germline V gene are SGHTA and FQGNSA. CDR3 length equals 14 residues. CDR3 residues: CASSSAVDLVEQFF. CDR3 coding DNA: TGTGCCAGCAGCTCTGCGGTAGACCTCGTTGAGCAGTTCTTC.

This clonotype came up a few times. J is TRBJ2-7 and V is TRBV18; TRBD2 matches at 10 bases. This CDR3 has 20 amino acids. After removal of 0 bases from V and 2 bases from J, the junction contained 16 bases not matched to a gene. Germline CDR1 is KGHSH and CDR2 is LQKENI. As DNA, the CDR3 is TGTGCCAGCTCACCACCGGTGCGGGGACCGGGACTAGCGCTTACCTACGAGCAGTACTTC. Encoded protein: CASSPPVRGPGLALTYEQYF.

This clonotype has just a few counts. This chain joins TRBV29-1 and TRBJ1-5; TRBD1 matches at 9 bases. V lost 4 bases and J lost 6; bases outside the gene matches: 10. Germline loops: CDR1 SQVTM, CDR2 ANQGSEA. The CDR3 spans 15 residues. CDR3 nucleotides: TGCAGCGTTGGTGAACAGGGGGCTGGACGTCAGCCCCAGCATTTT. Translation gives CSVGEQGAGRQPQHF.

The table lists this clonotype with a few counts. The rearrangement joins TRBV19 to TRBJ2-7, with D unclear. The V and J ends lost 10 bases and 5 bases respectively, with 21 bases between them. This CDR3 has 14 amino acids. Germline CDR1 is LNHDA and CDR2 is SQIVND (reference sequence). CDR3 sequence reads: CAKSGYPQSHEQYF. The CDR3 coding sequence is TGTGCCAAATCGGGCTATCCCCAGAGCCACGAGCAGTACTTC. The full variable domain, in which reference TRBV19 and TRBJ2-7 provide the parts outside the CDR3, is DGGITQSPKYLFRKEGQNVTLSCEQNLNHDAMYWYRQDPGQGLRLIYYSQIVNDFQKGDIAEGYSVSREKKESFPLTVTSAQKNPTAFYLCAKSGYPQSHEQYFGPGTRLTVT.

The CDR3 sequence: CSATPVGGHNEQFF. CDR3 nucleotides: TGCAGCGCCACCCCCGTCGGGGGGCACAATGAGCAGTTCTTC. The rearrangement links TRBV29-1 to TRBJ2-1; tentative D call: TRBD2 (7 bases). The length of the CDR3 is 14 residues. V was pared by 7 bases and J by 5 bases, with 18 bases between. Germline V CDR1 and CDR2: SQVTM, ANQGSEA.

This clonotype was counted only a few times. The chain is built from TRBV10-3 and TRBJ1-4; D perhaps matches TRBD1 (5 bases). CDR1 is ENHRY, CDR2 SYGVKD, per germline. V was shortened by 0 bases and J by 2 bases, with 7 bases between the two germline ends. The CDR3 is made up of 15 amino acids. The CDR3 loop reads CAISESRDTNEKLFF. The DNA of the CDR3 is TGTGCCATCAGTGAGTCCCGGGACACTAATGAAAAACTGTTTTTT.

The J gene is TRBJ2-3, the V gene TRBV5-1; D may be TRBD2 (6 bases). Germline CDR1 and CDR2: SGHRS and YFSETQ. Trimming left V 6 bases short and J 5 bases short, with 10 bases between. This CDR3 contains 12 residues. CDR3 nucleotide sequence: TGCGCCAGCACGGGACTCTTAGATACGCAGTATTTT. Protein: CASTGLLDTQYF.

The chain employs TRBV5-1 and TRBJ2-5; TRBD2 agrees at 10 bases. Germline lookup yields CDR1 SGHRS and CDR2 YFSETQ. V trimming: 2 bases; J trimming: 4 bases; junction bases outside the gene matches: 17. The CDR3 contains 19 residues. The CDR3 loop reads CASSFVQGLASGRRETQYF. Here the CDR3 DNA reads TGCGCCAGCAGCTTCGTACAGGGGTTGGCTAGCGGGAGACGAGAGACCCAGTACTTC.

The chain couples TRBV12-3 or TRBV12-4 to TRBJ2-7; 7 bases map to TRBD2. The CDR3 contains 14 residues. V shed 3 bases and J 2 bases; nucleotides not matched to a gene: 4. The CDR3 bases are TGTGCCAGCAGTTTTTGGGAGGGAGCCTACGAGCAGTACTTC. Protein: CASSFWEGAYEQYF.

This clonotype occurred a few times. This chain joins TRBV5-1 and TRBJ2-7; 11 bases map to TRBD1. This CDR3 is 15 amino acids long. Germline CDR1 is SGHRS and CDR2 is YFSETQ. J was trimmed by 5 bases and V by 3 bases; bases with no gene match: 7. CDR3 nucleotides: TGCGCCAGCAGCTCCTCATTGGGACAGGGGGACGAGCAGTACTTC. Protein sequence: CASSSSLGQGDEQYF.

The chain employs TRBV2 and TRBJ2-3; 10 bases are shared with TRBD2. CDR1 is SNHLY and CDR2 is FYNNEI in the germline V gene. This CDR3 region has 15 residues. The V and J ends lost 8 bases and 3 bases, in that order; junction bases with no gene match: 8. In DNA form, the CDR3 reads TGTGCCAGCTCTAGAGGACTAGCGGAGACAGATACGCAGTATTTT. This sequence encodes CASSRGLAETDTQYF.

This clonotype occurred a few times. The gene calls are TRBV5-8 and TRBJ1-1; the D is unclear. This CDR3 contains 14 residues. Germline lookup yields CDR1 SGHTS and CDR2 YDEGEE. Trimming removed 1 base at V and 0 bases at J, with 7 bases between. The DNA of the CDR3 is TGTGCCAGCAGCTTGATGAGGGTGAACACTGAAGCTTTCTTT. This translates into CASSLMRVNTEAFF.

This clonotype was recorded at least ten times. The V and J genes are TRBV7-9 and TRBJ1-4; the D gene is possibly TRBD1 (5 bases). This CDR3 spans 14 amino acids. Deletions cut 3 bases from V and 5 bases from J, with 10 bases between. The germline V gene has CDR1 SEHNR and CDR2 FQNEAQ (reference sequence). The CDR3 DNA reads TGTGCCAGCAGCTTCTTCGGGGGGAATGAAAAACTGTTTTTT. This encodes CASSFFGGNEKLFF.

The rearrangement joins TRBV15 to TRBJ2-5, with TRBD2 as a possible D gene (7 bases). Trimming took 4 bases from V and 5 from J, leaving 14 bases between them. Germline values: CDR1 LNHNV, CDR2 YYDKDF (reference sequence). CDR3 length equals 14 residues. CDR3 sequence: CATSTRGGEETQYF. Written as DNA, the CDR3 is TGTGCCACCAGCACCAGAGGGGGGGAGGAGACCCAGTACTTC. The variable domain in full, with the rest retrieved from reference TRBV15 and TRBJ2-5, is DAMVIQNPRYQVTQFGKPVTLSCSQTLNHNVMYWYQQKSSQAPKLLFHYYDKDFNNEADTPDNFQSRRPNTSFCFLDIRSPGLGDTAMYLCATSTRGGEETQYFGPGTRLLVL.

This clonotype was seen only a few times. The chain is built from TRBV20-1 and TRBJ2-3; D uncertain. Germline V gene lookup returns CDR1 DFQATT and CDR2 SNEGSKA (reference sequence). V was pared by 3 bases and J by 4 bases, with 17 bases between. This CDR3 has 15 amino acids. CDR3 nucleotide sequence: TGCAGTGCTAGCCCCGTCGGGTTGGTCCCAGATACGCAGTATTTT. Translated, it gives CSASPVGLVPDTQYF.

There are a few counts of this clonotype. The V and J genes are TRBV24-1 and TRBJ2-1; TRBD2 matches 7 bases. J lost 0 bases, V lost 5 bases, and 12 bases had no gene match. The CDR3 length is 18 residues. The germline CDR1 and CDR2 sequences are KGHDR and SFDVKD. CDR3: CATSAALGGKVSYNEQFF. CDR3 in DNA: TGTGCCACCAGTGCAGCACTGGGAGGGAAGGTCTCCTACAATGAGCAGTTCTTC.

This clonotype has at least ten counts. The chain employs TRBV7-9 and TRBJ2-7; D might be TRBD1 or TRBD2, each matching 5 bases. The germline V gene encodes CDR1 SEHNR and CDR2 FQNEAQ (reference sequence). V lost 5 bases to trimming and J lost 2 bases, with 16 bases between them. CDR3 size: 15 residues. The CDR3: CASSPRGSKAYEQYF. The CDR3, as DNA: TGTGCCAGCAGCCCGAGGGGCAGTAAGGCCTACGAGCAGTACTTC.

This clonotype occurred once. J is TRBJ2-2 and V is TRBV9, with 9 bases matching TRBD2. The CDR3 consists of 16 residues. The germline gives CDR1 SGDLS, CDR2 YYNGEE. V lost 4 bases to trimming and J lost 2 bases; unmatched junction nucleotides: 6. CDR3 nucleotides: TGTGCCAGCAGCAAAACTAGCGGGCACAACACCGGGGAGCTGTTTTTT. Amino acid sequence: CASSKTSGHNTGELFF.